The 15 T cell receptor beta chains presented below share a single source sample, sequenced in a study of T cell responses to AZD1222 COVID-19 vaccine. This table comes from immunoSEQ multiplex PCR, and its TCRdb copy is limited to in-frame clones, with some not included. The data hold roughly 180,000 clones, with about 94% observed a single time. Source: peripheral blood, taken on day 0 of AZD1222 vaccination. These receptors originate from an adult in good health.

This clone is a singleton in its sample. This chain joins TRBV6-9 and TRBJ2-7; D could derive from TRBD1 or TRBD2 (5 bases each). Germline V gene lookup returns CDR1 MNHGY and CDR2 SVAAGI. The CDR3 sequence is 13 residues long. With 3 bases removed from V and 3 bases from J, the gap between germline ends came to 9 bases. Written as DNA, the CDR3 is TGTGCCAGCAGTTACCCTGGGGGCTACGAGCAGTACTTC. Translating gives CASSYPGGYEQYF.

This chain uses TRBV27 with TRBJ2-5, with D maybe TRBD2 (5 bases). V was trimmed by 8 bases and J by 5 bases, leaving 12 bases between them. Germline V gene lookup returns CDR1 MNHEY and CDR2 SMNVEV (reference sequence). The CDR3 runs to 12 residues. Here the CDR3 reads CASWASRETQYF. In nucleotides, the CDR3 is TGTGCCAGCTGGGCTAGCAGGGAGACCCAGTACTTC.

The gene calls are TRBV19 and TRBJ1-5; D call uncertain. This CDR3 contains 16 residues. V lost 4 bases and J 3 bases, leaving 16 bases between the germline ends. Germline CDR1 is LNHDA and CDR2 is SQIVND (reference sequence). CDR3 DNA sequence: TGTGCCAGTAGTACCGTCGATTCGGGATACAATCAGCCCCAGCATTTT. Translated: CASSTVDSGYNQPQHF.

This sequence joins TRBV24-1 and TRBJ2-1; TRBD1 aligns across 9 bases. Losses at the gene ends were 8 bases for V and 3 bases for J; bases not matched to a gene: 7. Germline CDR1 and CDR2: KGHDR and SFDVKD. The CDR3 covers 15 residues. The CDR3 nucleotides read TGTGCCACCACCTCCGGGACAGGGATCTACAATGAGCAGTTCTTC. This translates into CATTSGTGIYNEQFF.

This chain connects TRBV12-3 or TRBV12-4 to TRBJ2-1; D remains ambiguous. Trimming pared 5 bases from V and 9 bases from J, leaving 11 bases between. The CDR3 loop spans 12 amino acids. For the CDR3, the DNA is TGTGCCAGCAGTCCCCAAGAGTTTGAGCAGTTCTTC. Protein: CASSPQEFEQFF.

The DNA of the CDR3 is TGTGCCAGCAGCTTGTGGCGGGACAGCCGCTCTGGAAACACCATATATTTT. Amino acid sequence: CASSLWRDSRSGNTIYF. The V and J genes are TRBV5-5 and TRBJ1-3, with 7 bases lining up with TRBD1. The CDR3 is 17 residues long. Per germline, CDR1 SGHKS and CDR2 YYEKEE (reference sequence). J gave up 0 bases and V 1 base, and 7 bases lay outside the gene matches.

This clone was observed a single time. J is TRBJ1-1 and V is TRBV29-1; D is perhaps TRBD1 (6 bases). Germline V gene lookup returns CDR1 SQVTM and CDR2 ANQGSEA. The CDR3 is 13 amino acids. The germline V and J ends were trimmed by 5 bases and 0 bases, with 10 bases remaining between them. The CDR3 region has the DNA TGCAGCGTTCACGGACAGATGAACACTGAAGCTTTCTTT. Protein product: CSVHGQMNTEAFF. Supplemented by reference TRBV29-1 and TRBJ1-1, the full variable domain reads SAVISQKPSRDICQRGTSLTIQCQVDSQVTMMFWYRQQPGQSLTLIATANQGSEATYESGFVIDKFPISRPNLTFSTLTVSNMSPEDSSIYLCSVHGQMNTEAFFGQGTRLTVV.

The V call is TRBV4-2, the J call TRBJ2-7; D gene uncertain. The CDR3 consists of 13 residues. The germline V gene has CDR1 LGHNA and CDR2 YNFKEQ. Trimming left V 4 bases short and J 2 bases short, with 9 bases between. In DNA, the CDR3 is TGTGCCAGCAGCCCGGGCTTTACCTACGAGCAGTACTTC. It yields the protein CASSPGFTYEQYF.

The J gene is TRBJ1-1, the V gene TRBV28; 7 bases are a match to TRBD1. V lost 5 bases and J lost 6; bases outside the gene matches: 9. Germline V gene lookup returns CDR1 MDHEN and CDR2 SYDVKM. This CDR3 has 14 amino acids. The CDR3 sequence is CASSGRTGLAEAFF. DNA of the CDR3: TGTGCCAGCAGTGGACGGACAGGCTTGGCTGAAGCTTTCTTT.

The V gene is TRBV27, the J gene TRBJ1-5; 10 bases are a match to TRBD1. CDR1 MNHEY and CDR2 SMNVEV come from the germline V gene (reference sequence). J gave up 6 bases and V 6 bases, and 8 bases lay outside the gene matches. The CDR3 has 15 residues. In nucleotides, the CDR3 is TGTGCCAGCAGGCCCGGGACAGGGGCCGGTCAGCCCCAGCATTTT. This sequence encodes CASRPGTGAGQPQHF.

The rearrangement uses TRBV6-1 and TRBJ1-5; D gene unclear. The CDR3 has 15 amino acids. Germline-derived CDR1 and CDR2 are MNHNS and SASEGT. V lost 0 bases and J 6 bases, leaving 12 bases between the germline ends. CDR3 amino acids: CASSEAASLLQPQHF. The DNA of the CDR3 is TGTGCCAGCAGTGAAGCTGCTTCATTGCTTCAGCCCCAGCATTTT.

This clone was detected once. The chain combines TRBV5-6 with TRBJ2-7, with 10 bases aligning to TRBD2. The CDR3 runs to 17 residues. J lost 1 base, V lost 4 bases, and 11 bases had no gene match. CDR1 is SGHDT, CDR2 YYEEEE, per germline. In DNA, the CDR3 is TGTGCCAGCAGCCCCTGGGGGGCTAGCGGGAGTTCCTACGAGCAGTACTTC. This sequence encodes CASSPWGASGSSYEQYF.

This chain uses TRBV15 with TRBJ2-1; no definite D call. V shed 0 bases and J shed 8 bases, with 8 bases lying between them. The CDR3 covers 13 residues. Germline-derived CDR1 and CDR2 are LNHNV and YYDKDF (reference sequence). CDR3 sequence (DNA): TGTGCCACCAGCAGAGATCAAGCCTATGAGCAGTTCTTC. It yields the protein CATSRDQAYEQFF.

V is TRBV19 and J is TRBJ1-1; D is undetermined. Trimming pared 1 base from V and 0 bases from J, leaving 12 bases between. Germline lookup yields CDR1 LNHDA and CDR2 SQIVND (reference sequence). The CDR3 consists of 16 residues. CDR3 bases: TGTGCCAGTAGTATAGGTGGCCGTGGGGTGAACACTGAAGCTTTCTTT. Residues: CASSIGGRGVNTEAFF.

The V gene is TRBV7-2, the J gene TRBJ1-2; D is perhaps TRBD1 (6 bases). Germline V gene lookup returns CDR1 SGHTA and CDR2 FQGNSA. Trimming removed 5 bases at V and 8 bases at J, with 15 bases between. This CDR3 comprises 13 residues. The CDR3 DNA follows: TGTGCCAGCAGCACACAGGGCTCTCTGGGCTACACCTTC. Protein: CASSTQGSLGYTF.